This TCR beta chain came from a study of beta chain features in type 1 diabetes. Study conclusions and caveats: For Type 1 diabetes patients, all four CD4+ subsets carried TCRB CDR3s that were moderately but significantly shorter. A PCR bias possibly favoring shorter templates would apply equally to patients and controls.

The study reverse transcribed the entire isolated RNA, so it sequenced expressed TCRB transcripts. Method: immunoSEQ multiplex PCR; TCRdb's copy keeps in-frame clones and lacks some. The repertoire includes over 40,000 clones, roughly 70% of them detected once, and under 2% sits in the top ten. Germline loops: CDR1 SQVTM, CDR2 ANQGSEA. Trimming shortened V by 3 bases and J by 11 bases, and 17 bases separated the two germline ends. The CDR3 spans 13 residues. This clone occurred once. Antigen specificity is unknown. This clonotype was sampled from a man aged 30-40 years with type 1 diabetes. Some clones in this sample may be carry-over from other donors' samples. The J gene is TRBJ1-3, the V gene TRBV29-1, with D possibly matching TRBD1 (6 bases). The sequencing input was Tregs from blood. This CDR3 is CSVDSSGDNSIYF. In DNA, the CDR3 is TGCAGCGTTGACTCATCAGGGGATAATTCCATATATTTT.